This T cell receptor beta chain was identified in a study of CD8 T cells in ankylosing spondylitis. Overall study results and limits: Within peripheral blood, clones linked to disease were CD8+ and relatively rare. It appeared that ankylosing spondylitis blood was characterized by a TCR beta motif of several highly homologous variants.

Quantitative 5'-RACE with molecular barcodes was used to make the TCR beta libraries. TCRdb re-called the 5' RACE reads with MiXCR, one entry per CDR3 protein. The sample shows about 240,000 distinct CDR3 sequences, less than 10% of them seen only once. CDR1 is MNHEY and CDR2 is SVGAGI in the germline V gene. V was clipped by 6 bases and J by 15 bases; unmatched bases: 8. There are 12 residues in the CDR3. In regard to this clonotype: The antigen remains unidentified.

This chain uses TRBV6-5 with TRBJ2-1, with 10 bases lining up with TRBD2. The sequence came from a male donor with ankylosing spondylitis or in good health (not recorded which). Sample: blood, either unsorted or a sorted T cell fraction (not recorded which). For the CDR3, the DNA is TGTGCCAGCAGAGGAGCGGGGGGGGGCCGGTTCTTC. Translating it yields CASRGAGGGRFF.